This T cell receptor (beta chain) is from a study of blood T cell repertoires in COVID-19. Sequencing was performed with immunoSEQ multiplex PCR; in TCRdb, only in-frame clones are kept and a portion is missing. The table has some 220,000 clones, 80% to 85% seen once. The CDR3 runs 18 residues. The germline V gene encodes CDR1 SNHLY and CDR2 FYNNEI. Germline trimming cut 0 bases from V and 1 base from J; bases unmatched to any gene: 9. The chain has TRBV2 and TRBJ1-1, with TRBD1 identical over 9 bases. This TCR derives from a woman in her sixties who had recovered from COVID-19. Sequencing was performed on peripheral blood. The CDR3 loop is CASSEALYRQGENTEAFF. The CDR3 DNA follows: TGTGCCAGCAGTGAAGCCCTTTACCGACAGGGGGAGAACACTGAAGCTTTCTTT.